This T cell receptor beta chain came from a study of blood T cells in healthy people across ages. Primed by a sample-barcoded 5' primer and a J-beta primer mix, a second PCR proceeded for roughly 6 to 12 cycles. TCRdb redid the calling of the 5' RACE reads with MiXCR, one entry per CDR3 protein. This table has approximately 940,000 distinct CDR3 sequences, around 46% appearing once. Germline trimming cut 5 bases from V and 1 base from J; bases unmatched to any gene: 10. The CDR3 length is 16 residues. The germline V gene has CDR1 SGHVS and CDR2 FQNEAQ. General observations from the study: Compared with aged donors, long-lived donors showed fewer expanded clones, suggesting selection. The recorded TCR beta diversity per million T cells decreased in a roughly linear manner with age.

There are a few counts of this clonotype. Its cognate antigen is unknown. The specimen was blood. The V gene is TRBV7-8, the J gene TRBJ1-1, with 7 bases identical to TRBD1. This receptor was identified in a man between 25 and 39 years old in good health. CDR3 protein: CASSQSAGTANTEAFF. Here the CDR3 DNA reads TGTGCCAGCAGCCAGTCCGCGGGGACAGCGAACACTGAAGCTTTCTTT.